The 5 T cell receptor beta chains in this list originate from one sample, sequenced in a study of blood T cell repertoires in COVID-19. Profiling relied on immunoSEQ multiplex PCR, and the TCRdb table lists in-frame clones only, not all of them. This sample has approximately 140,000 clones, with 85% to 90% found just once. The sequencing input was peripheral blood. These receptors were taken from a man aged 18 to 29 with COVID-19, enrolled during active disease.

The J gene is TRBJ2-1, the V gene TRBV7-3, with D perhaps matching TRBD2 (5 bases). CDR3 length: 13 residues. Germline V gene sequence: CDR1 SGHTA, CDR2 FQGTGA. V was clipped by 5 bases and J by 5 bases, with 10 bases between them. In DNA, the CDR3 is TGTGCCAGCAGCACCGGACTTAACAATGAGCAGTTCTTC. Translated: CASSTGLNNEQFF.

The genes are TRBV4-2 and TRBJ2-7; 9 bases align to TRBD1. The CDR3 runs 15 residues. CDR1 is LGHNA and CDR2 is YNFKEQ in the germline V gene. Losses at the gene ends were 3 bases for V and 2 bases for J; bases not matched to a gene: 5. The CDR3 DNA is TGTGCCAGCAGCCAGGGGACAGGGAGTCCCTACGAGCAGTACTTC. It is translated as CASSQGTGSPYEQYF.

The V and J genes are TRBV2 and TRBJ2-7; D perhaps matches TRBD2 (5 bases). Trimming stripped 6 bases from V and 5 bases from J, with 14 bases between. Germline-derived CDR1 and CDR2 are SNHLY and FYNNEI. There are 13 residues in the CDR3. The CDR3 sequence: CASSLGGGDEQYF. For the CDR3, the DNA is TGTGCCAGCAGCCTGGGTGGAGGTGACGAGCAGTACTTC.

The gene calls are TRBV27 and TRBJ2-7; the match to TRBD1 covers 9 bases. With V trimmed by 3 bases and J by 5 bases, 5 bases remained unmatched. Per the germline V gene, CDR1 is MNHEY and CDR2 is SMNVEV (reference sequence). This CDR3 is 14 amino acids long. The CDR3, as DNA: TGTGCCAGCAGTTTGGGGACAGGGAGGCACGAGCAGTACTTC. As protein: CASSLGTGRHEQYF.

This chain connects TRBV6-5 to TRBJ1-1; possible D gene TRBD1, 5 bases. Between the trimmed V and J ends, which lost 1 base and 4 bases, there was a span of 10 bases. This CDR3 spans 14 amino acids. Germline assignment: CDR1 MNHEY and CDR2 SVGAGI. The CDR3 here is CASSYLGDPTEAFF. CDR3 bases: TGTGCCAGCAGTTACTTAGGGGATCCCACTGAAGCTTTCTTT.